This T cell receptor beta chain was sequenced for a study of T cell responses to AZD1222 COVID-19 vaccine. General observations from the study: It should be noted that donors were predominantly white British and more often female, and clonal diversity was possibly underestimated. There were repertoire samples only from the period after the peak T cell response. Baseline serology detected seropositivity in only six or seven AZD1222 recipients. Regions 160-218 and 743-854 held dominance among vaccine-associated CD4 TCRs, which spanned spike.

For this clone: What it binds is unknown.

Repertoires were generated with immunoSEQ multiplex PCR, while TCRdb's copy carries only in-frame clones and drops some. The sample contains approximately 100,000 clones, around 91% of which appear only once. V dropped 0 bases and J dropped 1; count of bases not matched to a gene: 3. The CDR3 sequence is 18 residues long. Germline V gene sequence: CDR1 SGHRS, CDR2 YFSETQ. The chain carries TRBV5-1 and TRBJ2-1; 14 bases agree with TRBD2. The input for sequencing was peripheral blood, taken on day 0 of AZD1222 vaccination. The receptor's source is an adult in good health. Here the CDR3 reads CASSLGTSGGLSYNEQFF. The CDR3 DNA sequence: TGCGCCAGCAGCTTGGGGACTAGCGGGGGGCTATCCTACAATGAGCAGTTCTTC.